This TCR beta chain was recorded in a study of shared clonotypes between healthy human individuals. Study outcomes and limitations: Though the depth was large, rarefaction showed that sorted-subset sequencing was incomplete. Few donors limited the genetic and exposure-history diversity represented.

Germline-derived CDR1 and CDR2 are SGDLS and YYNGEE. The CDR3 loop spans 18 amino acids. Trimming removed 5 bases from V and 8 bases from J; junction bases left unmatched: 22. Terminally differentiated effector memory CD45RA+ cells were left out of the naive CD8 fraction, which was CD45RO-negative and positively selected for CCR7. Sequenced by immunoSEQ multiplex PCR; TCRdb stores in-frame clones only, minus some. This table has about 2.1 million clones, about 93% appearing once. As concerns this clone: The antigen is undetermined.

The specimen sequenced was naive CD8+ T cells from PBMCs. V usage is TRBV9 and J usage is TRBJ1-2, with 9 bases that match TRBD1. The sequence was collected from a man between 18 and 35 years old in good health. Some clones in this sample may be carry-over from other donors' samples. CDR3 DNA: TGTGCCAGCAGTCTGACCGGAATGGGACAGGGCCCACTTAAGGGCTACACCTTC. It translates to CASSLTGMGQGPLKGYTF.